This paragraph reports one TCR beta chain. Its antigen is still unknown. There are no base qualities to consult, and no much larger clone falls within one base. One collaborating source in Seattle enrolled patients while the patients were actively infected and followed the patients over time throughout the course of disease. Collaborating institutions collected whole blood in K2EDTA tubes following their own protocols. For TCRbeta analysis, collaborators shipped samples in one of three forms: frozen whole blood, isolated PBMCs, or DNA extracted from either of those sample types. This entry comes from a study of blood T cell repertoires in COVID-19 (dated by TCRdb to 2020 to 2022). Describing the broader study: The collaborator samples originated in the United States, Italy and Spain and spanned the acute and convalescent phases of COVID-19. The repertoires were released in a freely available public database meant as a resource for research on the immune response to SARS-CoV-2. Samples were obtained from the ongoing ImmuneRACE study (first 160 participants) and from over 1,000 subjects provided by 6 global collaborators. Where available, HLA class I and class II types were taken from metadata supplied by the sample provider and were not determined by assay-based typing. The material from the prospective study consisted of cDNA or gDNA derived from T cells, B-cell-depleted T cells, or PBMCs. The dataset comprised deeply sampled blood TCRbeta repertoires from subjects exposed to, actively infected with, or recovered from COVID-19. Sample metadata almost always included a de-identified subject ID, COVID-19 status, age in years and sex. General study outcomes and caveats: The quantity of clinical and demographic metadata differed by source and by participant and was supplied without curation.

The immunoSEQ Assay, a bias-controlled multiplex PCR, was used to amplify TCRbeta CDR3 regions from genomic DNA. As for the original processing: Within the assay, amplification of reference gene primers was used to estimate how many nucleated cells each sample contained. To quantify the absolute abundance of each unique TCRbeta CDR3 rearrangement, sequence reads were collapsed and filtered. For each sample, productive Simpson clonality was calculated as the square root of Simpson's diversity index across productive rearrangements. The table was pulled from immuneACCESS by TCRdb, which kept in-frame rearrangements only. Such tables lose some clones; where checked, under half of the loss comes from unresolved V genes, and the rest has no known cause. The DNA was the basis for D and trimming; V, J and clone size are from that table. This sample gives about 170,000 clones in total; more than 85% of them show up just once. The ten largest clonotypes hold under 3% of the sample.

The CDR3 numbers 14 residues from cysteine through phenylalanine. The retained sequence is limited to the CDR3, 42 bases, with the frame set at the first base. Taken from the germline V gene (reference sequence), the CDR1 and CDR2 loops are SGHNT and YYREEE. Trimming takes 4 bases off V and 1 base off J; junction bases not matched to a gene: 3. The specimen sequenced was peripheral blood. The chain is made from TRBV5-4 and TRBJ1-2; 8 of the junction bases match TRBD1. This TCR came from a woman older than 75 with COVID-19, enrolled during active disease. The bases read TGTGCCAGCAGCGTAGACAGGGGTAACTATGGCTACACCTTC. Translated, it reads CASSVDRGNYGYTF.